The 2 T cell receptor beta chains reported below all come from one sample, sequenced in a study of T-cell reconstitution after alpha-beta-depleted transplantation in children. Unique molecular identifiers featured in how the TCRbeta library was prepared. TCRdb reprocessed the PCR reads via MiXCR and lists one record per CDR3 protein. Among around 800,000 distinct CDR3 sequences, around 15% were seen once, and the ten largest hold roughly 4.8%. Sequences were derived from PBMCs, mostly from graft donor cells, sampled 360 days after TCRalphabeta/CD19-depleted stem cell transplant. These receptor sequences come from a male patient younger than 18 who had a stem cell transplant for acute lymphoblastic leukemia, so the T cells may come from the graft donor.

This clonotype was recorded many times. The chain has TRBV27 and TRBJ2-7; D remains ambiguous. Trimming removed 6 bases at V and 3 bases at J, with 12 bases between. Looked up from germline, CDR1 is MNHEY and CDR2 is SMNVEV (reference sequence). This CDR3 is 13 amino acids long. CDR3 sequence (DNA): TGTGCCAGCAGCTTAGGGCCACTCTACGAGCAGTACTTC. Amino acids: CASSLGPLYEQYF.

This sequence joins TRBV11-3 and TRBJ2-2; the match to TRBD2 covers 12 bases. The CDR3 covers 17 residues. Trimming cost V 4 bases and J 3 bases; bases outside gene matches: 6. CDR1 is SGHNT, CDR2 YENEEA, per germline. CDR3 residues: CASSSRLAGEDTGELFF. The CDR3 DNA reads TGTGCCAGCAGCTCCCGACTAGCGGGAGAGGACACCGGGGAGCTGTTTTTT.